The 11 T cell receptor beta chains in this list originate from one sample, sequenced in a study of early T cells in non-severe SARS-CoV-2 infection. TCRdb reprocessed the 5' RACE reads with MiXCR, giving one entry per CDR3 protein. The sample has tens of thousands of distinct CDR3 sequences, around 12% seen once. Material for sequencing was whole blood. The receptors come from an adult who was a healthcare worker with PCR-confirmed SARS-CoV-2 infection or an uninfected control (not recorded which).

This clonotype was seen repeatedly, ten times or more. The chain uses TRBV20-1 and TRBJ2-5; D remains unclear. CDR1 is DFQATT and CDR2 is SNEGSKA in the germline V gene (reference sequence). Trimming removed 4 bases at V and 2 bases at J, with 5 bases between. CDR3 length: 11 residues. The CDR3, as DNA: TGCAGTGCTATTCATCAAGAGACCCAGTACTTC. It is translated as CSAIHQETQYF.

This clonotype was seen many times. The chain carries TRBV20-1 and TRBJ2-3; 13 bases match TRBD2. Germline lookup yields CDR1 DFQATT and CDR2 SNEGSKA (reference sequence). The CDR3 sequence is 16 residues long. V lost 3 bases, J lost 2 bases, and 5 bases stayed unmatched. The CDR3 coding sequence is TGCAGTGCTAGGGCGACTAGCGGGAGGATCACAGATACGCAGTATTTT. Translation gives CSARATSGRITDTQYF.

This clonotype was detected ten times or more. The chain combines TRBV7-9 with TRBJ1-1; a weak D match, TRBD1 (5 bases). Trimming cost V 1 base and J 12 bases, with 18 bases left between them. The germline V gene has CDR1 SEHNR and CDR2 FQNEAQ (reference sequence). The CDR3 runs to 14 residues. The DNA of the CDR3 is TGTGCCAGCAGCTTAGTGAATGGGGCCGGGGGGACTTTCTTT. Translation gives CASSLVNGAGGTFF.

This clonotype was seen a handful of times. V and J are TRBV5-6 and TRBJ2-7, with 8 bases identical to TRBD2. CDR3 length equals 14 residues. Germline CDR1 and CDR2: SGHDT and YYEEEE. Trimming removed 3 bases from V and 4 bases from J; junction bases left unmatched: 6. The CDR3 loop is CASSSSGGMYEQYF. CDR3 DNA sequence: TGTGCCAGCAGCTCGAGCGGGGGAATGTACGAGCAGTACTTC.

This clonotype was recorded at least ten times. This chain links TRBV30 with TRBJ2-1; D is unclear. This CDR3 is built from 14 residues. V lost 2 bases and J lost 0, with 8 bases in between. The germline V gene has CDR1 GTSNPN and CDR2 SVGIG (reference sequence). This CDR3 is CAWSWMSSYNEQFF. The DNA of the CDR3 is TGTGCCTGGAGTTGGATGAGCTCCTACAATGAGCAGTTCTTC.

In this sample, this clonotype turned up a few times. J is TRBJ2-2 and V is TRBV19; a possible D gene is TRBD2 (6 bases). This CDR3 is built from 13 residues. Germline V lookup: CDR1 LNHDA, CDR2 SQIVND (reference sequence). V was clipped by 7 bases and J by 1 base, with 7 bases between them. The CDR3 here is CASKGLNTGELFF. The CDR3 coding sequence is TGTGCCAGTAAGGGACTGAACACCGGGGAGCTGTTTTTT.

In this sample, this clonotype turned up a few times. The chain employs TRBV29-1 and TRBJ2-3; D is possibly TRBD2 (5 bases). V was shortened by 5 bases and J by 0 bases, with 9 bases between the two germline ends. The CDR3 has 13 residues. Germline V gene sequence: CDR1 SQVTM, CDR2 ANQGSEA. Written as DNA, the CDR3 is TGCAGCGTTTCAGGACTTAGCACAGATACGCAGTATTTT. It codes for CSVSGLSTDTQYF.

A few counts support this clonotype. The chain joins TRBV3-1 to TRBJ2-5, with D possibly TRBD2 on 6 matching bases. The CDR3 is 19 residues long. V was shortened by 4 bases and J by 2 bases, with 26 bases between the two germline ends. Germline CDR1 LGHDT, CDR2 YNNKEL (reference sequence). In DNA form, the CDR3 reads TGTGCCAGCAGCCTCCGCGGGATCCCCCCAGAGGGTAAACAAGAGACCCAGTACTTC. Translating gives CASSLRGIPPEGKQETQYF.

V and J are TRBV24-1 and TRBJ2-5, with no clear D. V dropped 4 bases and J dropped 2 bases, with 7 bases sitting between them. The length of the CDR3 is 13 residues. Germline V gene sequence: CDR1 KGHDR, CDR2 SFDVKD. In DNA, the CDR3 is TGTGCCACCAGTGAAGGCAGTCAAGAGACCCAGTACTTC. Its protein product is CATSEGSQETQYF.

This clonotype was detected a few times. This chain connects TRBV27 to TRBJ2-1, with 11 bases aligning to TRBD2. The CDR3 spans 15 residues. Trimming removed 4 bases from V and 7 bases from J; junction bases left unmatched: 6. Germline V gives CDR1 MNHEY, CDR2 SMNVEV (reference sequence). In nucleotides, the CDR3 is TGTGCCAGCAGTTCGGCTAGCGGGGGGCCTAATGAGCAGTTCTTC. It translates to CASSSASGGPNEQFF.

In its sample, this clonotype was seen many times. The chain couples TRBV5-1 to TRBJ2-1, with D unresolved. The CDR3 is 14 amino acids. CDR1 is SGHRS and CDR2 is YFSETQ in the germline V gene. The V end lost 4 bases, the J end lost 3 bases, and 11 bases lay between the germline ends. CDR3 residues: CASSPGRNYNEQFF. The CDR3 region has the DNA TGCGCCAGCAGCCCTGGTAGAAACTACAATGAGCAGTTCTTC.